A single count supports the clone carrying this TCR beta chain. The antigen is undetermined. The source of the sample is a study of OX40 agonist ivuxolimab in advanced cancers. Study summary: With a range of roughly 20 to 80, age averaged roughly 61 years, and around 83% were male. Overall study results and limits: On average, CD8+ T cells showed a greater number of expanded clones than CD4+.

The method was immunoSEQ multiplex PCR; TCRdb's version includes in-frame clones alone and lacks a portion of them. The sample yields 60,000 to 85,000 clones, about 89% seen once. CDR3 length equals 17 residues. V lost 0 bases to trimming and J lost 0 bases; unmatched junction nucleotides: 5. Germline CDR1 and CDR2: KGHSH and LQKENI. The specimen comprised CD4+ or CD8+ T cells sorted from blood, sampled in a trial of the OX40 agonist ivuxolimab. The clonotype comes from an adult with an advanced solid tumor such as melanoma, head and neck, liver or kidney cancer. The chain uses TRBV18 and TRBJ1-3; 7 positions match TRBD1. The DNA of the CDR3 is TGTGCCAGCTCACCACCGACAGGGAGAAGCTCTGGAAACACCATATATTTT. Protein: CASSPPTGRSSGNTIYF.